The T cell receptor beta chain described here comes from a study of T cells in localized non-small cell lung cancer. The repertoire was sequenced with immunoSEQ multiplex PCR; TCRdb's copy has only in-frame clones and lacks some. The sample lists around 69,000 clones; about 90% were seen once. A remark on this clone: The antigen is unknown.

Broader study findings: Owing to sequencing of a solitary tumor region, heterogeneity cannot be discounted. There was higher T cell clonality in uninvolved adjacent lung than in tumor, and it was highest there. Appearing in adjacent lung were a median about 50 of the top 100 tumor clones.

Source: peripheral blood, taken before any cancer treatment. The sequence came from a woman aged 35-75 years with stage I lung adenocarcinoma.

CDR3 sequence reads: CASSSPPRGETQYF. The CDR3 nucleotides are TGTGCCAGCAGCTCCCCCCCTCGAGGGGAGACCCAGTACTTC. The chain employs TRBV7-9 and TRBJ2-5; weak D call: TRBD2 (5 bases). Looked up from germline, CDR1 is SEHNR and CDR2 is FQNEAQ (reference sequence). This CDR3 has 14 amino acids. V was trimmed by 4 bases and J by 5 bases, leaving 14 bases between them. The full variable domain, completed using reference TRBV7-9 and TRBJ2-5, is DTGVSQNPRHKITKRGQNVTFRCDPISEHNRLYWYRQTLGQGPEFLTYFQNEAQLEKSRLLSDRFSAERPKGSFSTLEIQRTEQGDSAMYLCASSSPPRGETQYFGPGTRLLVL.